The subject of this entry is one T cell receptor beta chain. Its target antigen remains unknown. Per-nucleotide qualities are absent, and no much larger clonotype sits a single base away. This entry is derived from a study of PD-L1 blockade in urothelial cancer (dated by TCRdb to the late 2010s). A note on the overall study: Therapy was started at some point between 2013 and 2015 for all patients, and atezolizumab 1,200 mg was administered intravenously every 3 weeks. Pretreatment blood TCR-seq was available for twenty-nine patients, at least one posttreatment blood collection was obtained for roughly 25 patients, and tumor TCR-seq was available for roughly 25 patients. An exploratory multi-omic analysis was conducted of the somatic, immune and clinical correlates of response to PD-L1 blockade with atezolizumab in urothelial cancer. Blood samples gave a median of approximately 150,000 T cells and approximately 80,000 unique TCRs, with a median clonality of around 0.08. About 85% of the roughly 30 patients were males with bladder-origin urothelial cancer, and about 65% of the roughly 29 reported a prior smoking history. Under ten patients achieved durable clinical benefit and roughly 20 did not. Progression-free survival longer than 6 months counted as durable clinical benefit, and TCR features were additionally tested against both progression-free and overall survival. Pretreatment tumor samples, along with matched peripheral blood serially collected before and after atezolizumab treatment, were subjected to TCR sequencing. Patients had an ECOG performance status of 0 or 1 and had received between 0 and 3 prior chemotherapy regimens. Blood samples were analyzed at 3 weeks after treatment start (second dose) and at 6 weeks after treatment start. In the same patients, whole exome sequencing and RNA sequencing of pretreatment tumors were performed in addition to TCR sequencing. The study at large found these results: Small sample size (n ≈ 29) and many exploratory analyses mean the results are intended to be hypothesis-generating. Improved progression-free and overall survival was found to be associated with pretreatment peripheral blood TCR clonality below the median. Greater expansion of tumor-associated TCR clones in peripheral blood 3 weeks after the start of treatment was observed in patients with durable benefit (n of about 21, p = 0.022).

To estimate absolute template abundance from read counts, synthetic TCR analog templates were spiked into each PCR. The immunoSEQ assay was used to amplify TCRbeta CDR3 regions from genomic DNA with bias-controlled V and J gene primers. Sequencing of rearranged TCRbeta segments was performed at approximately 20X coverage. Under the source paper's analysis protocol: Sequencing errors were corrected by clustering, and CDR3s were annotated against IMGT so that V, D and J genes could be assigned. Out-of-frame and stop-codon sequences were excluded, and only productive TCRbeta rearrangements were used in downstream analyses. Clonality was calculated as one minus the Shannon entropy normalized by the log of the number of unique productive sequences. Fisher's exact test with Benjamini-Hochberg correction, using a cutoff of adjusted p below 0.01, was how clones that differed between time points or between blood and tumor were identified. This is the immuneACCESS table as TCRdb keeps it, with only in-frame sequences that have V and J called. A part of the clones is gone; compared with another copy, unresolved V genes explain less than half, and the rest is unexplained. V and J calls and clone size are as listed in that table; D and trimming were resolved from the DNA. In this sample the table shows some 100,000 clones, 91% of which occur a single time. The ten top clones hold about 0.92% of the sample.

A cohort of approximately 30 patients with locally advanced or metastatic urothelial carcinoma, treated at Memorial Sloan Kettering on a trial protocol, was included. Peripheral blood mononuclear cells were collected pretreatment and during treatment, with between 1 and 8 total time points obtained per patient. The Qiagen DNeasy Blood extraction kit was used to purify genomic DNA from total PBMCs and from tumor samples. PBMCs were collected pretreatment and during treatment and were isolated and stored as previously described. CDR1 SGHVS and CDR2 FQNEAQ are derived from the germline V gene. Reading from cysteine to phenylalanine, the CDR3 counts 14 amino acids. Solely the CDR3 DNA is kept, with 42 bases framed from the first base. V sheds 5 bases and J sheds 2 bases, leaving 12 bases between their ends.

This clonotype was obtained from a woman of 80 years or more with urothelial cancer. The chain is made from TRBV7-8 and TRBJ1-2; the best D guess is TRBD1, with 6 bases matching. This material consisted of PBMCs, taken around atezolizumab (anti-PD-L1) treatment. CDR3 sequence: CASSHITGNYGYTF. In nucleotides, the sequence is TGTGCCAGCAGCCACATAACAGGGAACTATGGCTACACCTTC.